The source of this TCR beta chain is a study of Graves' ophthalmopathy and Graves' hyperthyroidism. Study results and limitations: The blood repertoire also included most expanded thyroid clonotypes above 0.001 frequency.

The authors amplified TCR beta CDR3 regions from RNA transcripts. RT-PCR with HTBI primers came first, then second-round multiplex PCR. TCRdb re-derived calls from the multiplex PCR reads in MiXCR, one entry per CDR3 protein. Of around 1,000,000 distinct CDR3 sequences in the sample, about 38% were seen once. Trimming removed 2 bases from V and 7 bases from J, with 5 bases in between. This CDR3 spans 12 amino acids. Germline CDR1 and CDR2: SNHLY and FYNNEI. Only a few counts were recorded for this clonotype. The antigen remains undetermined. The receptor was derived from an adult man with Graves' hyperthyroidism. The chain is built from TRBV2 and TRBJ1-4; the D is unclear. The sequencing input was peripheral blood or thyroid tissue (not recorded which). CDR3 protein: CASSEIIEKLFF. CDR3 DNA sequence: TGTGCCAGCAGTGAAATTATTGAAAAACTGTTTTTT.